The clone carrying this TCR beta chain was seen more than once but under ten times. This sample stems from a study of blood T cells in healthy people across ages. The total RNA that was extracted per sample amounted to at least 5.5 micrograms. The germline V gene has CDR1 LGHNA and CDR2 YSLEER. V trimming: 0 bases; J trimming: 7 bases; junction bases outside the gene matches: 7. This CDR3 has 15 amino acids. A second roughly 7 to 12 cycle PCR used barcoded and J-beta primers. Through a template-switch adaptor with 12 random nucleotides, each cDNA molecule received a tag. TCRdb passed the 5' RACE reads through MiXCR, listing each CDR3 protein once. This sample has over 1,500,000 distinct CDR3 sequences, with about two fifths found just once.

The sample consisted of blood. This rearrangement joins TRBV4-3 to TRBJ2-3, with 7 bases fitting TRBD2. The sequence was collected from a human donor in good health. The DNA for the CDR3 is TGCGCCAGCAGCCAAGATGGGCGGGGGTCACATACGCAGTATTTT. It translates to CASSQDGRGSHTQYF.